The 20 T cell receptor beta chains below come from one sample, sequenced in a study of T-cell reconstitution after alpha-beta-depleted transplantation in children. Preparing the TCRbeta library involved the use of unique molecular identifiers. MiXCR was run by TCRdb on the PCR reads, yielding one entry per CDR3 protein. This sample has 100,000 to 120,000 distinct CDR3 sequences, with approximately 10% found just once. The source material was PBMCs from the stem cell graft donor, sampled from the stem cell graft. The receptors originated from a human donor who donated a stem cell graft to a child with acute lymphoblastic leukemia.

A remark on this clonotype: A much larger clone lies a single base off, so this may be a read error. V usage is TRBV11-1 and J usage is TRBJ2-7; 8 bases fit TRBD1. The germline gives CDR1 SGHAT, CDR2 FQDESV (reference sequence). Trimming took 4 bases from V and 2 from J; bases not matched to a gene: 7. The CDR3 loop spans 15 amino acids. CDR3 amino acids: CASSWGQVRAYEQYF. CDR3 nucleotide sequence: TGTGCCAGCAGCTGGGGACAGGTGAGGGCCTACGAGCAGTACTTC.

This clonotype appeared many times. This chain connects TRBV20-1 to TRBJ2-5; 12 bases map to TRBD2. After removal of 3 bases from V and 3 bases from J, the junction contained 2 bases not matched to a gene. The germline gives CDR1 DFQATT, CDR2 SNEGSKA (reference sequence). This CDR3 is 14 amino acids long. CDR3 in amino acids: CSASLAGGKETQYF. CDR3 DNA sequence: TGCAGTGCTAGTCTAGCGGGGGGGAAAGAGACCCAGTACTTC.

This clonotype was observed at least ten times. This chain links TRBV5-1 with TRBJ1-1; D not resolved. V was trimmed by 1 base and J by 1 base, leaving 8 bases between them. CDR1 is SGHRS and CDR2 is YFSETQ in the germline V gene. This CDR3 has 14 amino acids. The CDR3 reads CASSLTSGNTEAFF. In DNA form, the CDR3 reads TGCGCCAGCAGCTTGACCTCGGGGAACACTGAAGCTTTCTTT.

This clonotype was seen many times. J is TRBJ1-4 and V is TRBV7-9; D gene ambiguous. CDR3 length: 15 residues. V shed 2 bases and J shed 5 bases, with 12 bases lying between them. In germline, CDR1 is SEHNR, CDR2 FQNEAQ (reference sequence). The CDR3 is CASSLSGQANEKLFF. The CDR3 DNA follows: TGTGCCAGCAGCTTATCGGGCCAGGCGAATGAAAAACTGTTTTTT. Complete variable domain (other parts from reference TRBV7-9 and TRBJ1-4): DTGVSQNPRHKITKRGQNVTFRCDPISEHNRLYWYRQTLGQGPEFLTYFQNEAQLEKSRLLSDRFSAERPKGSFSTLEIQRTEQGDSAMYLCASSLSGQANEKLFFGSGTQLSVL.

J is TRBJ2-7 and V is TRBV5-1; TRBD2 agrees at 11 bases. Germline V gives CDR1 SGHRS, CDR2 YFSETQ. Germline trimming cut 4 bases from V and 0 bases from J; bases unmatched to any gene: 9. The CDR3 is 17 residues long. The CDR3 sequence: CASSRASGRSSSYEQYF. The CDR3 DNA is TGCGCCAGCAGCAGGGCTAGCGGGAGGTCGAGCTCCTACGAGCAGTACTTC. The whole variable domain, remainder taken from reference TRBV5-1 and TRBJ2-7, is KAGVTQTPRYLIKTRGQQVTLSCSPISGHRSVSWYQQTPGQGLQFLFEYFSETQRNKGNFPGRFSGRQFSNSRSEMNVSTLELGDSALYLCASSRASGRSSSYEQYFGPGTRLTVT.

This clonotype has ten or more counts. V gene TRBV7-3 combines with J gene TRBJ2-1, with 12 bases matching TRBD2. V lost 5 bases and J lost 6; bases outside the gene matches: 8. The germline V gene encodes CDR1 SGHTA and CDR2 FQGTGA. The CDR3 is made up of 16 amino acids. CDR3 sequence (DNA): TGTGCCAGCAGCCTTCGACTAGCGGGAGTAATCAATGAGCAGTTCTTC. It yields the protein CASSLRLAGVINEQFF.

The genes are TRBV28 and TRBJ1-2; perhaps TRBD1 as D (5 bases). CDR3 length: 14 amino acids. CDR1 MDHEN and CDR2 SYDVKM come from the germline V gene. V dropped 5 bases and J dropped 4 bases, with 14 bases sitting between them. The CDR3 bases are TGTGCCAGCAGTCCCACATCAGGGAGCTATGGCTACACCTTC. Protein product: CASSPTSGSYGYTF.

This clonotype was seen at least ten times. The chain employs TRBV10-3 and TRBJ1-1, with D possibly TRBD1 on 5 matching bases. CDR3 length: 14 amino acids. Germline CDR1 ENHRY, CDR2 SYGVKD. V lost 3 bases to trimming and J lost 8 bases, with 16 bases between them. CDR3 amino acids: CAISERDTGSEAFF. The CDR3 DNA reads as TGTGCCATCAGTGAACGAGACACAGGCTCCGAAGCTTTCTTT.

The chain has TRBV2 and TRBJ2-2; 7 bases are shared with TRBD2. V dropped 6 bases and J dropped 4; count of bases not matched to a gene: 2. Germline-derived CDR1 and CDR2 are SNHLY and FYNNEI. The length of the CDR3 is 13 residues. The CDR3 sequence is CASSREATGELFF. CDR3 sequence (DNA): TGTGCCAGCAGCCGGGAGGCCACCGGGGAGCTGTTTTTT.

This clonotype has ten or more counts. V and J are TRBV5-6 and TRBJ2-4, with 9 nucleotides matching TRBD1. The V gene end was trimmed by 4 bases and the J gene end by 2 bases; junction bases not matched to a gene: 13. CDR3 size: 18 residues. CDR1 is SGHDT and CDR2 is YYEEEE in the germline V gene. In DNA form, the CDR3 reads TGTGCCAGCAGCACCCTCGGGACAGGGTACCTAACCAAAAACATTCAGTACTTC. This sequence encodes CASSTLGTGYLTKNIQYF.

The sample holds a few counts of this clonotype. The chain links TRBV6-5 to TRBJ2-7; tentative D call: TRBD2 (6 bases). There are 16 residues in the CDR3. Trimming left V 0 bases short and J 4 bases short, with 16 bases between. The germline gives CDR1 MNHEY, CDR2 SVGAGI. The CDR3 protein is CASSYSDSGLGYEQYF. CDR3 coding DNA: TGTGCCAGCAGTTACTCGGATAGCGGCTTGGGGTACGAGCAGTACTTC.

V is TRBV7-8 and J is TRBJ1-5, with no clear D. Trimming removed 4 bases at V and 0 bases at J, with 13 bases between. This CDR3 has 16 amino acids. Germline CDR1 reads SGHVS; CDR2 reads FQNEAQ. CDR3 residues: CASSSDIFNSNQPQHF. The CDR3 region has the DNA TGTGCCAGCAGCTCCGACATCTTTAATAGCAATCAGCCCCAGCATTTT.

This clonotype was seen at least ten times. The CDR3 protein is CASSLPRGRQNEQYF. The DNA for the CDR3 is TGTGCCAGCAGCCTCCCACGTGGGCGGCAGAACGAGCAGTACTTC. This chain links TRBV13 with TRBJ2-7; D is unclear. CDR1 and CDR2 (germline): PRHDT, FYEKMQ (reference sequence). This CDR3 has 15 residues. Trimming stripped 5 bases from V and 5 bases from J, with 19 bases between.

This clonotype has at least ten counts. The rearrangement joins TRBV3-1 to TRBJ2-2; tentatively, D is TRBD1 (5 bases). Germline loops: CDR1 LGHDT, CDR2 YNNKEL (reference sequence). CDR3 length: 15 amino acids. V lost 0 bases, J lost 2 bases, and 7 bases lay in between. The CDR3 region is CASSQDRVNTGELFF. CDR3 in DNA: TGTGCCAGCAGCCAAGACAGGGTAAACACCGGGGAGCTGTTTTTT.

The chain recombines TRBV4-1 with TRBJ2-5, with D possibly being TRBD2 (5 bases). CDR1 is MGHRA, CDR2 YSYEKL, per germline. The CDR3 extends over 13 amino acids. V was shortened by 5 bases and J by 2 bases, with 9 bases between the two germline ends. CDR3 DNA sequence: TGCGCCAGCAGCTTCGGGGTACAAGAGACCCAGTACTTC. Translating it yields CASSFGVQETQYF.

This clonotype was detected ten times or more. V gene TRBV5-1 combines with J gene TRBJ2-1; D is unresolved. Trimming shortened V by 3 bases and J by 6 bases, and 10 bases separated the two germline ends. The CDR3 sequence is 13 residues long. Germline V lookup: CDR1 SGHRS, CDR2 YFSETQ. The CDR3: CASSSQNTNEQFF. The CDR3 DNA is TGCGCCAGCAGCTCCCAGAACACCAATGAGCAGTTCTTC.

This clonotype has a count of ten or more. The rearrangement joins TRBV6-1 to TRBJ2-1; D may match TRBD1 or TRBD2 (6 bases each). This CDR3 region has 16 residues. V lost 4 bases, J lost 8 bases, and 21 bases lay in between. Germline CDR1 reads MNHNS; CDR2 reads SASEGT. The CDR3 protein is CASSALRDMGGDEQFF. CDR3 DNA sequence: TGTGCCAGCAGTGCCCTCCGGGACATGGGGGGCGATGAGCAGTTCTTC.

This clonotype was picked up many times. The rearrangement links TRBV7-9 to TRBJ2-3; D perhaps matches TRBD2 (6 bases). The V gene lost 2 bases and the J gene lost 2 bases, with 11 bases spanning the gap. Germline V gene lookup returns CDR1 SEHNR and CDR2 FQNEAQ (reference sequence). The CDR3 spans 15 residues. CDR3 nucleotide sequence: TGTGCCAGCAGCTTAAGCGGGTATAACACAGATACGCAGTATTTT. This encodes CASSLSGYNTDTQYF.

The table lists this clonotype with many counts. This chain connects TRBV6-6 to TRBJ2-2; D is ambiguous. Germline V gene data show CDR1 as MNHNY and CDR2 as SVGAGI (reference sequence). The CDR3 loop spans 13 amino acids. V dropped 6 bases and J dropped 2 bases, with 7 bases sitting between them. The CDR3 spells CASRQLNTGELFF. CDR3 bases: TGTGCCAGCAGACAACTTAACACCGGGGAGCTGTTTTTT.

The CDR3 DNA reads as TGCGCCAGCAGCACCGGACAGGAAGGAAACATTCAGTACTTC. This translates into CASSTGQEGNIQYF. The V gene is TRBV5-1, the J gene TRBJ2-4; 7 bases align to TRBD1. The CDR3 runs 14 residues. J was trimmed by 6 bases and V by 4 bases; bases with no gene match: 7. CDR1 and CDR2 from the germline V gene are SGHRS and YFSETQ.